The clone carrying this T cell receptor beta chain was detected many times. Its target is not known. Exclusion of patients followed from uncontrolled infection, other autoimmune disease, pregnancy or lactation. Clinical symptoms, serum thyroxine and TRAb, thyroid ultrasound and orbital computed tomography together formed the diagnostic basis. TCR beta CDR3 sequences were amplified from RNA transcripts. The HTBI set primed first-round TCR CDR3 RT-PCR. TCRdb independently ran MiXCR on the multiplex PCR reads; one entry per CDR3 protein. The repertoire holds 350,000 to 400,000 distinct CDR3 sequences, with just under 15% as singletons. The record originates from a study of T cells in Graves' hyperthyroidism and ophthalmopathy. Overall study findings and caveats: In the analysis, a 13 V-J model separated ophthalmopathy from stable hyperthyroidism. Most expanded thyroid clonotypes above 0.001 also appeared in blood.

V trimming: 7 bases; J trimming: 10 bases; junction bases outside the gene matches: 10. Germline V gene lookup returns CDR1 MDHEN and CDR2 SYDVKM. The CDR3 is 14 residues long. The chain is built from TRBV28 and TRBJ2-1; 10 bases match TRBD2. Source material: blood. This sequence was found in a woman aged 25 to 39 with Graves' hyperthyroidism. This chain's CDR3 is CASIEPSGSREQFF. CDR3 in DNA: TGTGCCAGCATTGAGCCTAGCGGGAGCCGAGAGCAGTTCTTC.